A selection of T cell receptor beta chains follows, all from one sample in a study of lymphopenia after photon versus proton radiotherapy. Only in-frame clones appear in the TCRdb table, and some are missing; sequencing was by immunoSEQ multiplex PCR. The sample gives approximately 25,000 clones, about 82% of which show up once; about 20% is in the top ten. The material sequenced was peripheral blood, taken from a patient treated with proton-based radiotherapy. The receptors were gathered from a woman in her sixties or seventies with pancreatic cancer. Each CDR3 is given with its conserved first and last residue. Fields, in order: clone size, D gene, J gene, V gene, CDR3 protein, CDR3 DNA. A D gene is named only where the DNA matches it firmly. Clone size appears in some rows only: once, few, many, or a class for an expanded clone.

>NA|NA|TRBJ1-5|TRBV5-6
CASSLGAGVNQPQHF
TGTGCCAGCAGCTTGGGTGCAGGAGTAAATCAGCCCCAGCATTTT
>few|NA|TRBJ1-2|TRBV19
CASNIGGLWGYTF
TGTGCCAGTAATATCGGAGGCCTATGGGGCTACACCTTC
>NA|NA|TRBJ2-5|TRBV28
CASSSYQGTETQYF
TGTGCCAGCAGTTCCTACCAGGGGACGGAGACCCAGTACTTC
>NA|TRBD1|TRBJ2-3|TRBV18
CASSPRQGDTDTQYF
TGTGCCAGCTCACCGAGACAGGGGGACACAGATACGCAGTATTTT
>NA|NA|TRBJ2-2|TRBV11-3
CAGGIGGTGELFF
TGTGCCGGGGGAATTGGGGGAACCGGGGAGCTGTTTTTT
>NA|NA|TRBJ2-1|TRBV7-2
CASSHHGGAYNEQFF
TGTGCCAGCAGCCACCACGGGGGCGCCTACAATGAGCAGTTCTTC
>NA|NA|TRBJ2-7|TRBV19
CASSMTGNSYEQYF
TGTGCCAGTAGTATGACAGGAAACTCCTACGAGCAGTACTTC
>NA|TRBD2|TRBJ2-1|TRBV30
CAWSVRGSATDEQFF
TGTGCCTGGAGTGTACGCGGGAGCGCCACTGATGAGCAGTTCTTC
>few|TRBD1|TRBJ1-4|TRBV5-6
CASSHWGRSGTRQGEKLFF
TGTGCCAGCAGCCATTGGGGGCGTTCGGGGACACGACAGGGTGAAAAACTGTTTTTT
>NA|NA|TRBJ1-5|TRBV30
CAWKGSNQPQHF
TGTGCCTGGAAGGGGAGCAATCAGCCCCAGCATTTT
>NA|TRBD2|TRBJ2-1|TRBV10-2
CASVDPGTSSDEQFF
TGCGCCAGCGTGGACCCCGGGACTAGCTCCGATGAGCAGTTCTTC
>NA|NA|TRBJ2-2|TRBV29-1
CSAMTTTGELFF
TGCAGCGCTATGACAACGACCGGGGAGCTGTTTTTT
>NA|NA|TRBJ2-3|TRBV27
CASSLPPRGRFADTQYF
TGTGCCAGCAGTTTACCCCCGCGGGGGCGGTTCGCAGATACGCAGTATTTT
>few|NA|TRBJ2-5|TRBV4-3
CASSQDWAVQETQYF
TGCGCCAGCAGCCAAGATTGGGCAGTCCAAGAGACCCAGTACTTC
>NA|NA|TRBJ2-3|TRBV11-3
CASSLVVDTQYF
TGTGCCAGCAGCTTAGTGGTCGATACGCAGTATTTT
>NA|NA|TRBJ1-4|TRBV2
CASTEQGRTNEKLFF
TGTGCCAGCACTGAACAGGGTAGGACTAATGAAAAACTGTTTTTT
>NA|NA|TRBJ2-5|TRBV7-9
CASSLFGSGQETQYF
TGTGCCAGCAGCCTTTTCGGATCAGGCCAAGAGACCCAGTACTTC
>NA|NA|TRBJ2-3|TRBV6-6
CASSYSPAPPADTQYF
TGTGCCAGCAGTTACTCCCCGGCACCACCCGCAGATACGCAGTATTTT
>NA|TRBD1|TRBJ1-3|TRBV6-6
CASSLQGAWGNTIYF
TGTGCCAGCAGCCTACAGGGGGCGTGGGGAAACACCATATATTTT
>NA|NA|TRBJ1-1|TRBV18
CASSPPGAGRTEAFF
TGTGCCAGCTCACCACCGGGGGCGGGGCGGACTGAAGCTTTCTTT
>once|TRBD1|TRBJ1-2|TRBV6-5
CASRRPRQGADGYTF
TGTGCCAGCAGGCGACCCCGACAGGGGGCGGATGGCTACACCTTC
>NA|NA|TRBJ2-3|TRBV4-3
CASSQGHTDTQYF
TGCGCCAGCAGCCAAGGCCACACAGATACGCAGTATTTT
>NA|NA|TRBJ1-2|TRBV5-1
CASSPLLGQSVGYTF
TGCGCCAGCAGCCCCCTCCTGGGGCAGAGTGTCGGCTACACCTTC
>NA|TRBD1|TRBJ1-2|TRBV28
CASSTGDRKGYTF
TGTGCCAGCAGTACCGGGGACAGGAAAGGCTACACCTTC
>NA|NA|TRBJ2-1|TRBV11-2
CASSPTGAGYNEQFF
TGTGCCAGCAGCCCTACCGGGGCGGGTTACAATGAGCAGTTCTTC
>NA|NA|TRBJ2-7|TRBV7-2
CASSLSTYEQYF
TGTGCCAGCAGCTTATCCACCTACGAGCAGTACTTC
>NA|NA|TRBJ1-5|TRBV28
CASSFRADWIQPQHF
TGTGCCAGCAGTTTTAGGGCAGATTGGATTCAGCCCCAGCATTTT
>NA|NA|TRBJ2-7|TRBV21-1
CASSKAVQGEAYEQYF
TGTGCCAGCAGCAAAGCAGTCCAGGGAGAGGCCTACGAGCAGTACTTC
>once|NA|TRBJ1-4|TRBV5-1
CASSLSVQGDNEKLFF
TGCGCCAGCAGCTTGTCGGTCCAGGGTGATAATGAAAAACTGTTTTTT
>NA|TRBD1|TRBJ1-4|TRBV30
CAEDRGEKLFF
TGTGCCGAGGACAGGGGAGAAAAACTGTTTTTT
>once|TRBD2|TRBJ2-1|TRBV5-4
CASSLRLANNEQFF
TGTGCCAGCAGCTTGAGACTAGCTAACAATGAGCAGTTCTTC
>once|TRBD1|TRBJ2-5|TRBV4-3
CASSQEGTGGLETQYF
TGCGCCAGCAGCCAAGAAGGGACAGGGGGTTTAGAGACCCAGTACTTC
>NA|NA|TRBJ2-2|TRBV29-1
CSVDQGFTGELFF
TGCAGCGTTGATCAGGGGTTCACCGGGGAGCTGTTTTTT
>NA|NA|TRBJ2-2|TRBV20-1
CSAENTGELFF
TGCAGTGCTGAAAACACCGGGGAGCTGTTTTTT
>NA|NA|TRBJ1-6|TRBV4-2
CASSPPRQNSPLHF
TGTGCCAGCAGCCCCCCGAGACAGAATTCACCCCTCCACTTT
>NA|NA|TRBJ2-3|TRBV5-4
CASSSGLSTDTQYF
TGTGCCAGCAGCTCGGGACTCAGCACAGATACGCAGTATTTT
>NA|NA|TRBJ2-7|TRBV28
CASSFVNDYEQYF
TGTGCCAGCAGTTTCGTGAACGACTACGAGCAGTACTTC
>once|NA|TRBJ2-7|TRBV4-2
CASSQEPREKSEQYF
TGTGCCAGCAGCCAAGAACCACGGGAGAAATCGGAGCAGTACTTC
>NA|NA|TRBJ1-6|TRBV6-5
CASSFFFRGSTSPLHF
TGTGCCAGCAGTTTTTTTTTCAGGGGTTCTACTTCACCCCTCCACTTT
>few|NA|TRBJ2-2|TRBV4-1
CASSRTGPGIGELFF
TGCGCCAGCAGCCGAACGGGACCGGGCATCGGGGAGCTGTTTTTT
>NA|NA|TRBJ1-4|TRBV4-3
CASSQDRDRNEKLFF
TGCGCCAGCAGCCAAGATCGGGACCGCAATGAAAAACTGTTTTTT
>NA|TRBD1|TRBJ1-2|TRBV28
CATTRTGGSVSGYTF
TGTGCCACAACTCGGACAGGTGGTAGTGTAAGCGGCTACACCTTC
>NA|NA|TRBJ1-2|TRBV6-5
CASRIGNYYGYTF
TGTGCCAGCAGGATTGGCAATTACTATGGCTACACCTTC
>few|NA|TRBJ1-1|TRBV27
CASSSQGIGGTEAFF
TGTGCCAGCAGTAGCCAGGGAATTGGGGGCACTGAAGCTTTCTTT